This entry lists 32 T cell receptor beta chains sequenced from one sample in a study of T cell responses to AZD1222 COVID-19 vaccine (TCRdb year 2021). The library was built by means of the immunoSEQ multiplex PCR assay. This is the immuneACCESS table as TCRdb keeps it, with only in-frame sequences that have V and J called. A part of the clones is gone; compared with another copy, unresolved V genes explain less than half, and the rest is unexplained. The sample data list some 170,000 clones, and approximately 93% of these were observed just once. The ten largest clones add up to over 0.7% of the sample. The sample's time point label is to be understood as: baseline before first vaccination. The specimen comprised peripheral blood, sampled on day 0 of AZD1222 vaccination. These receptors were taken from an adult in good health.

V is TRBV12-3 or TRBV12-4 and J is TRBJ1-2; no clear D gene. V gave up 3 bases and J gave up 5 bases, with 4 bases separating them. The CDR3 covers 11 residues. The chain's CDR3 is CASSFGYGYTF. CDR3 DNA: TGTGCCAGCAGTTTTGGGTATGGCTACACCTTC.

The chain combines TRBV28 with TRBJ2-3; no clear D. The germline V gene has CDR1 MDHEN and CDR2 SYDVKM. The length of the CDR3 is 13 residues. The CDR3 DNA reads as TGTGCGGCCCTGAGGCCCAACACAGATACGCAGTATTTT. Residues: CAALRPNTDTQYF.

The chain couples TRBV11-2 to TRBJ1-2, with D hard to call. Germline V gives CDR1 SGHAT, CDR2 FQNNGV. The CDR3 is 12 residues long. V shed 7 bases and J shed 4 bases, with 10 bases lying between them. The CDR3 region has the DNA TGTGCCAGCAACATTAATGGCTATGGCTACACCTTC. Translated, it gives CASNINGYGYTF.

J is TRBJ1-2 and V is TRBV18; no reliable D call. The CDR3 consists of 13 residues. The germline V gene encodes CDR1 KGHSH and CDR2 LQKENI. The ends were cut back, 3 bases at V and 3 bases at J, with 8 bases in the middle. As DNA, the CDR3 is TGTGCCAGCTCACCGGACGGAGACTATGGCTACACCTTC. Translating it yields CASSPDGDYGYTF.

The chain links TRBV19 to TRBJ1-2, with 7 bases identical to TRBD1. Germline-derived CDR1 and CDR2 are LNHDA and SQIVND (reference sequence). Losses at the gene ends were 3 bases for V and 4 bases for J; bases not matched to a gene: 8. The CDR3 sequence is 15 residues long. The CDR3 here is CASSIYRQGGYGYTF. The CDR3, as DNA: TGTGCCAGTAGTATTTACCGACAGGGAGGCTATGGCTACACCTTC.

The chain employs TRBV11-2 and TRBJ1-5, with D uncertain. From germline, CDR1 is SGHAT and CDR2 FQNNGV. The CDR3 consists of 14 residues. Trimming removed 3 bases from V and 5 bases from J, with 11 bases in between. CDR3: CASSFWPADQPQHF. CDR3 bases: TGTGCCAGCAGCTTCTGGCCGGCGGATCAGCCCCAGCATTTT.

The chain links TRBV25-1 to TRBJ1-2; D gene ambiguous. The germline gives CDR1 MGHDK, CDR2 SYGVNS. With 1 base removed from V and 4 bases from J, the gap between germline ends came to 10 bases. CDR3 length: 14 residues. In DNA form, the CDR3 reads TGTGCCAGCAGTGAATTGCTGTCGAGCTATGGCTACACCTTC. This translates into CASSELLSSYGYTF.

The chain combines TRBV7-9 with TRBJ2-1; D remains ambiguous. Germline V lookup: CDR1 SEHNR, CDR2 FQNEAQ (reference sequence). V shed 4 bases and J shed 9 bases, with 13 bases lying between them. CDR3 length: 13 amino acids. The CDR3 DNA sequence: TGTGCCAGCAGCTGGACGAGCATCGGTGAGCAGTTCTTC. Translation gives CASSWTSIGEQFF.

This chain uses TRBV28 with TRBJ2-2; no definite D call. In germline, CDR1 is MDHEN, CDR2 SYDVKM. V was clipped by 6 bases and J by 4 bases, with 18 bases between them. The CDR3 sequence is 16 residues long. The CDR3 sequence is CASSRTIRSSTGELFF. CDR3 bases: TGTGCCAGCAGCCGTACGATCCGGAGCTCCACCGGGGAGCTGTTTTTT.

The chain combines TRBV28 with TRBJ2-3, with TRBD2 as a possible D gene (6 bases). Trimming cost V 8 bases and J 3 bases, with 12 bases left between them. CDR3 length: 13 amino acids. The germline gives CDR1 MDHEN, CDR2 SYDVKM. The CDR3 reads CASGGGGTDTQYF. CDR3 nucleotides: TGTGCCAGCGGGGGAGGAGGGACAGATACGCAGTATTTT.

The V gene is TRBV27, the J gene TRBJ2-7; 12 bases are shared with TRBD1. Germline V gene data show CDR1 as MNHEY and CDR2 as SMNVEV (reference sequence). V shed 2 bases, J shed 2 bases, and the junction held 10 bases outside the gene matches. This CDR3 has 18 residues. The CDR3 DNA is TGTGCCAGCAGTTTACGGCCGGGACAGGGGGCGCGTACCTACGAGCAGTACTTC. Encoded protein: CASSLRPGQGARTYEQYF.

J is TRBJ1-2 and V is TRBV30; D might be TRBD1 (6 bases). The germline V gene encodes CDR1 GTSNPN and CDR2 SVGIG (reference sequence). The V and J ends lost 7 bases and 3 bases respectively, with 18 bases between them. The CDR3 has 14 amino acids. CDR3 residues: CAYDGTQIYYGYTF. The CDR3 DNA is TGTGCCTACGACGGGACACAGATTTACTATGGCTACACCTTC.

This sequence joins TRBV15 and TRBJ1-4, with D unresolved. The V end was cut by 8 bases, the J end by 7 bases, with 14 bases between. The CDR3 runs 13 residues. Germline assignment: CDR1 LNHNV and CDR2 YYDKDF (reference sequence). CDR3 protein: CATGLIGGEKLFF. The CDR3 region has the DNA TGTGCCACCGGACTCATAGGCGGTGAAAAACTGTTTTTT.

The rearrangement joins TRBV3-1 (or the pseudogene TRBV3-2) to TRBJ1-6; 9 bases match TRBD1. The CDR3 spans 17 residues. Germline-derived CDR1 and CDR2 are LGHDT and YNNKEL (reference sequence). Trimming at V came to 4 bases and at J to 7 bases, leaving 11 bases not matched to a gene. The chain's CDR3 is CASSRSYAGTGNSPLHF. CDR3 coding DNA: TGTGCCAGCAGCCGCTCTTACGCCGGGACAGGGAATTCACCCCTCCACTTT.

This sequence joins TRBV14 and TRBJ1-2; tentatively, D is TRBD1 (5 bases). The V gene's germline CDR1 is SGHDN and CDR2 FVKESK. The CDR3 sequence is 15 residues long. Between the trimmed V and J ends, which lost 2 bases and 4 bases, there was a span of 14 bases. The CDR3 loop is CASSQQGGVGYGYTF. The CDR3 nucleotides read TGTGCCAGCAGCCAACAGGGTGGCGTCGGCTATGGCTACACCTTC.

The chain has TRBV18 and TRBJ2-3; 13 bases agree with TRBD2. CDR3 size: 18 residues. J lost 1 base, V lost 0 bases, and 4 bases had no gene match. The germline V gene encodes CDR1 KGHSH and CDR2 LQKENI. For the CDR3, the DNA is TGTGCCAGCTCACCACCGACTAGCGGGGGGTATGGCACAGATACGCAGTATTTT. It specifies CASSPPTSGGYGTDTQYF. Full variable domain (rest looked up from reference TRBV18 and TRBJ2-3): NAGVMQNPRHLVRRRGQEARLRCSPMKGHSHVYWYRQLPEEGLKFMVYLQKENIIDESGMPKERFSAEFPKEGPSILRIQQVVRGDSAAYFCASSPPTSGGYGTDTQYFGPGTRLTVL.

The chain uses TRBV6-1 and TRBJ1-1; D not certain. CDR3 length equals 17 residues. Trimming left V 0 bases short and J 0 bases short, with 14 bases between. In germline, CDR1 is MNHNS, CDR2 SASEGT. CDR3: CASSEARYGRLNTEAFF. CDR3 DNA: TGTGCCAGCAGTGAAGCGCGTTATGGCAGATTGAACACTGAAGCTTTCTTT.

This rearrangement joins TRBV4-1 to TRBJ1-4, with TRBD1 identical over 9 bases. In germline, CDR1 is MGHRA, CDR2 YSYEKL. The CDR3 has 15 residues. Trimming removed 4 bases from V and 4 bases from J; junction bases left unmatched: 4. The CDR3 protein is CASSRGTGLNEKLFF. The CDR3 nucleotides are TGCGCCAGCAGCCGAGGGACAGGGCTTAATGAAAAACTGTTTTTT.

The count of this clone is one. The chain links TRBV2 to TRBJ1-6, with TRBD1 matching 10 bases. This CDR3 is built from 17 residues. V lost 4 bases, J lost 1 base, and 4 bases stayed unmatched. CDR1 is SNHLY, CDR2 FYNNEI, per germline. The CDR3 loop reads CASSGQGASSYNSPLHF. The CDR3 DNA reads TGTGCCAGCAGTGGACAGGGGGCGAGTTCCTATAATTCACCCCTCCACTTT.

The chain recombines TRBV19 with TRBJ1-5; no firm D call. Germline values: CDR1 LNHDA, CDR2 SQIVND (reference sequence). V gave up 5 bases and J gave up 0 bases, with 8 bases separating them. The CDR3 contains 14 residues. CDR3 amino acids: CASSLHYSNQPQHF. For the CDR3, the DNA is TGTGCCAGTAGTCTTCATTATAGCAATCAGCCCCAGCATTTT.

The rearrangement uses TRBV4-2 and TRBJ1-2; D unresolved. Germline V gives CDR1 LGHNA, CDR2 YNFKEQ. CDR3 length equals 16 residues. V was shortened by 0 bases and J by 0 bases, with 11 bases between the two germline ends. Here the CDR3 reads CASSQDQMKPNYGYTF. The CDR3 nucleotides are TGTGCCAGCAGCCAAGATCAAATGAAACCTAACTATGGCTACACCTTC.

This chain connects TRBV4-1 to TRBJ1-5; 9 positions agree with TRBD1. CDR3 length: 17 residues. The germline V gene has CDR1 MGHRA and CDR2 YSYEKL. V was pared by 0 bases and J by 6 bases, with 9 bases of the junction left unmatched. This CDR3 reads CASSQDRNRGLRQPQHF. The CDR3 DNA reads TGCGCCAGCAGCCAAGATCGGAACAGGGGGCTTCGTCAGCCCCAGCATTTT.

The chain joins TRBV9 to TRBJ2-2; perhaps D is TRBD1 or TRBD2 (5 bases each). V dropped 4 bases and J dropped 2 bases, with 15 bases sitting between them. The CDR3 runs 16 residues. CDR1 is SGDLS, CDR2 YYNGEE, per germline. The CDR3 nucleotides read TGTGCCAGCAGCAAGGGGACGGTGATTAACACCGGGGAGCTGTTTTTT. It codes for CASSKGTVINTGELFF.

This chain connects TRBV20-1 to TRBJ1-5, with D tentatively TRBD1 (6 bases). Germline-derived CDR1 and CDR2 are DFQATT and SNEGSKA (reference sequence). Trimming pared 3 bases from V and 6 bases from J, leaving 24 bases between. CDR3 size: 17 residues. CDR3 amino acids: CSASGLSGGALLQPQHF. CDR3 in DNA: TGCAGTGCTAGTGGTTTGTCGGGGGGCGCGTTGCTTCAGCCCCAGCATTTT.

The J gene is TRBJ2-2, the V gene TRBV5-6; D gene ambiguous. Germline V gene lookup returns CDR1 SGHDT and CDR2 YYEEEE. Trimming pared 2 bases from V and 3 bases from J, leaving 2 bases between. The CDR3 extends over 12 amino acids. The CDR3 nucleotides are TGTGCCAGCAGCTTATACACCGGGGAGCTGTTTTTT. This translates into CASSLYTGELFF.

The CDR3 bases are TGTGCCAGCAGTTACGCGGGGGGCATTGGGGCCAACGTCCTGACTTTC. Translation: CASSYAGGIGANVLTF. This chain connects TRBV6-2 or TRBV6-3 to TRBJ2-6; 8 nucleotides agree with TRBD2. V lost 2 bases and J lost 3; bases outside the gene matches: 3. This CDR3 has 16 residues. The germline V gene has CDR1 MNHEY and CDR2 SVGEGT.

The genes are TRBV3-1 (or the pseudogene TRBV3-2) and TRBJ1-3, with D hard to call. This CDR3 has 15 amino acids. Looked up from germline, CDR1 is LGHDT and CDR2 is YNNKEL (reference sequence). Between the trimmed V and J ends, which lost 4 bases and 0 bases, there was a span of 10 bases. The CDR3 bases are TGTGCCAGCAGCCCAAGTGGGATCTCTGGAAACACCATATATTTT. This gives the protein CASSPSGISGNTIYF.

This chain uses TRBV7-9 with TRBJ2-3, with D hard to call. The CDR3 is 12 residues long. Germline V gene lookup returns CDR1 SEHNR and CDR2 FQNEAQ (reference sequence). Trimming cost V 5 bases and J 0 bases, with 3 bases left between them. The CDR3 DNA reads TGTGCCAGCAGCGAAAGCACAGATACGCAGTATTTT. Protein product: CASSESTDTQYF.

The chain couples TRBV6-5 to TRBJ1-2; TRBD1 might be the D (6 bases). Germline CDR1 and CDR2: MNHEY and SVGAGI. V dropped 6 bases and J dropped 7 bases, with 21 bases sitting between them. The CDR3 is 15 residues long. DNA of the CDR3: TGTGCCAGCAGCCCAGACAGGCACTCGACGCTTGGCTACACCTTC. It yields the protein CASSPDRHSTLGYTF.

The chain uses TRBV10-3 and TRBJ1-2, with a possible D match to TRBD1 (5 bases). Between the trimmed V and J ends, which lost 0 bases and 5 bases, there was a span of 13 bases. This CDR3 has 15 amino acids. Germline values: CDR1 ENHRY, CDR2 SYGVKD. CDR3 protein: CAISESRGARYGYTF. In DNA form, the CDR3 reads TGTGCCATCAGTGAGTCTCGCGGGGCCCGGTATGGCTACACCTTC.

In this sample, this clone turned up once. This chain connects TRBV28 to TRBJ1-2; a possible D gene is TRBD1 (5 bases). CDR1 is MDHEN and CDR2 is SYDVKM in the germline V gene. Trimming took off 2 bases at V and 0 bases at J, with 7 bases between the two ends. The CDR3 runs to 14 residues. DNA for the CDR3: TGTGCCAGCAGTTTAAGGGGTCCTAACTATGGCTACACCTTC. Residues: CASSLRGPNYGYTF.

The V and J genes are TRBV12-3 or TRBV12-4 and TRBJ2-2; D ambiguous. The CDR3 is 13 residues long. Trimming removed 1 base from V and 5 bases from J, with 5 bases in between. CDR3 protein: CASSLGRTGELFF. CDR3 nucleotides: TGTGCCAGCAGTTTAGGAAGGACCGGGGAGCTGTTTTTT.